The rows below give T cell receptor beta chains drawn from one sample of a study of shared clonotypes between healthy human individuals. Sequencing was performed with immunoSEQ multiplex PCR; in TCRdb, only in-frame clones are kept and a portion is missing. The sample has about 2.3 million clones, 85% to 95% seen once. Sequencing was performed on naive CD4+ T cells from PBMCs. The receptor set was obtained from a man between 18 and 35 years old in good health. Some clones in this sample may be carry-over from other donors' samples. The CDR3 runs from the conserved cysteine through the conserved F or W. The D gene is left open where the match is weak. For some rows the clone size is stated as once, few or many, or as a class when expanded; others skip it.

J: TRBJ1-2; D: -; size: -; V: TRBV7-2; CDR3: CASSPGRDYGYTF; DNA: TGTGCCAGCAGCCCGGGACGTGACTATGGCTACACCTTC
J: TRBJ1-2; D: TRBD1; size: once; V: TRBV30; CDR3: CAWSVNRQGARRTLNYGYTF; DNA: TGTGCCTGGAGTGTAAATCGCCAGGGGGCCCGTCGGACTCTTAACTATGGCTACACCTTC
J: TRBJ1-1; D: -; size: few; V: TRBV30; CDR3: CAWKSGRSNTEAFF; DNA: TGTGCCTGGAAATCAGGTCGATCGAACACTGAAGCTTTCTTT
J: TRBJ2-1; D: TRBD1; size: -; V: TRBV5-6; CDR3: CASSLETGRSLAPFF; DNA: TGTGCCAGCAGCTTGGAGACAGGGCGTTCTCTGGCTCCGTTCTTC
J: TRBJ1-4; D: -; size: -; V: TRBV19; CDR3: CASSIDGRARGKLFF; DNA: TGTGCCAGTAGTATAGATGGCAGGGCGAGAGGAAAACTGTTTTTT
J: TRBJ1-3; D: TRBD1; size: -; V: TRBV6-4; CDR3: CASSANRTGGNTIYF; DNA: TGTGCCAGCAGTGCCAACCGGACAGGGGGAAACACCATATATTTT
J: TRBJ1-1; D: -; size: -; V: TRBV7-2; CDR3: CASSRQMNTEAFF; DNA: TGTGCCAGCAGCAGACAGATGAACACTGAAGCTTTCTTT
J: TRBJ1-6; D: -; size: -; V: TRBV30; CDR3: CAWRWDLNSPLHF; DNA: TGTGCCTGGAGGTGGGATTTAAATTCACCCCTCCACTTT
J: TRBJ1-2; D: -; size: -; V: TRBV9; CDR3: CASSPGALPIYGYTF; DNA: TGTGCCAGCAGCCCTGGAGCCCTCCCAATCTATGGCTACACCTTC
J: TRBJ2-1; D: TRBD2; size: -; V: TRBV25-1; CDR3: CASSELRASGSLGEQFF; DNA: TGTGCCAGCAGTGAACTTAGGGCTAGCGGGAGTTTAGGTGAGCAGTTCTTC
J: TRBJ1-2; D: TRBD1; size: -; V: TRBV9; CDR3: CASSATDRGYGYTF; DNA: TGTGCCAGCAGCGCGACGGACAGGGGCTATGGCTACACCTTC
J: TRBJ1-1; D: -; size: -; V: TRBV14; CDR3: CASSRAGTEAFF; DNA: TGTGCCAGCAGCCGGGCTGGCACTGAAGCTTTCTTT
J: TRBJ2-1; D: TRBD1; size: -; V: TRBV5-1; CDR3: CASSGGDRANEQFF; DNA: TGCGCCAGCAGCGGAGGGGACAGGGCGAATGAGCAGTTCTTC
J: TRBJ2-2; D: -; size: -; V: TRBV5-1; CDR3: CASSLAGNEGTGELFF; DNA: TGCGCCAGCAGCTTGGCCGGGAATGAAGGCACCGGGGAGCTGTTTTTT
J: TRBJ2-7; D: -; size: -; V: TRBV10-3; CDR3: CAITEGFETSSLF; DNA: TGTGCCATCACAGAGGGTTTTGAAACCTCTTCGTTATTC
J: TRBJ2-3; D: -; size: -; V: TRBV29-1; CDR3: CSVELGRGNADTQYF; DNA: TGCAGCGTTGAATTGGGCAGGGGTAACGCAGATACGCAGTATTTT
J: TRBJ2-2; D: TRBD1; size: -; V: TRBV5-5; CDR3: CASTLGGTGTTGELFF; DNA: TGTGCCAGCACCCTAGGGGGGACAGGGACCACCGGGGAGCTGTTTTTT
J: TRBJ1-1; D: TRBD1; size: -; V: TRBV11-2; CDR3: CASSLVAGGVNTEAFF; DNA: TGTGCCAGCAGCTTAGTGGCAGGGGGGGTAAACACTGAAGCTTTCTTT
J: TRBJ2-7; D: -; size: -; V: TRBV10-1; CDR3: CASSPGPYEQYF; DNA: TGCGCCAGCAGTCCAGGCCCCTACGAGCAGTACTTC
J: TRBJ2-3; D: -; size: -; V: TRBV5-1; CDR3: CASSLRGMGTDTQYF; DNA: TGCGCCAGCAGCTTGAGGGGCATGGGGACAGATACGCAGTATTTT
J: TRBJ1-3; D: -; size: -; V: TRBV28; CDR3: CASSLRGGTIYF; DNA: TGTGCCAGCAGTTTAAGGGGGGGCACCATATATTTT
J: TRBJ2-1; D: TRBD1; size: -; V: TRBV27; CDR3: CASSLSMNTGTGEDEQFF; DNA: TGTGCCAGCAGTTTATCGATGAACACCGGGACAGGGGAGGATGAGCAGTTCTTC
J: TRBJ1-4; D: -; size: -; V: TRBV28; CDR3: CASSLEYDEKLFF; DNA: TGTGCCAGCAGTTTAGAATATGATGAAAAACTGTTTTTT
J: TRBJ1-1; D: -; size: -; V: TRBV6-5; CDR3: CASSYQAGEGEAFF; DNA: TGTGCCAGCAGTTATCAGGCAGGGGAGGGTGAAGCTTTCTTT
J: TRBJ2-6; D: TRBD1; size: once; V: TRBV28; CDR3: CASSYGQGSRGANVLTF; DNA: TGTGCCAGCAGCTACGGACAGGGTTCTCGCGGGGCCAACGTCCTGACTTTC
J: TRBJ2-1; D: TRBD2; size: -; V: TRBV7-6; CDR3: CASSLSAGVEQFF; DNA: TGTGCCAGCAGCTTGTCCGCGGGAGTCGAGCAGTTCTTC
J: TRBJ1-4; D: -; size: -; V: TRBV9; CDR3: CASSVGQAGGKLFF; DNA: TGTGCCAGCAGCGTAGGACAGGCCGGCGGAAAACTGTTTTTT
J: TRBJ2-7; D: -; size: -; V: TRBV5-1; CDR3: CASKTGDTSYEQYF; DNA: TGCGCCAGCAAAACCGGGGACACCTCCTACGAGCAGTACTTC
J: TRBJ1-1; D: -; size: -; V: TRBV9; CDR3: CASSVDLQNTEAFF; DNA: TGTGCCAGCAGCGTGGACTTACAGAACACTGAAGCTTTCTTT
J: TRBJ1-5; D: -; size: -; V: TRBV5-6; CDR3: CASSLVGDRFRQPQHF; DNA: TGTGCCAGCAGCTTGGTGGGCGACAGGTTTCGTCAGCCCCAGCATTTT
J: TRBJ2-1; D: TRBD2; size: -; V: TRBV18; CDR3: CASSPLEAGLVNEQFF; DNA: TGTGCCAGCTCACCACTAGAAGCGGGACTTGTCAATGAGCAGTTCTTC
J: TRBJ1-2; D: -; size: -; V: TRBV6-1; CDR3: CASSEVGRNEGYGYTF; DNA: TGTGCCAGCAGTGAGGTTGGCAGGAACGAAGGATATGGCTACACCTTC
J: TRBJ2-1; D: -; size: -; V: TRBV19; CDR3: CAILRPGSEQFF; DNA: TGTGCCATCCTGAGGCCGGGATCAGAGCAGTTCTTC
J: TRBJ2-7; D: TRBD2; size: once; V: TRBV7-9; CDR3: CASSFLMGGPSGSGEQYF; DNA: TGTGCCAGCAGCTTTTTAATGGGTGGGCCTAGCGGGAGCGGCGAGCAGTACTTC
J: TRBJ1-4; D: -; size: -; V: TRBV7-9; CDR3: CASSLPGEEKLFF; DNA: TGTGCCAGCAGCTTACCAGGGGAGGAAAAACTGTTTTTT
J: TRBJ2-1; D: -; size: -; V: TRBV7-8; CDR3: CASSSDRGNEQFF; DNA: TGTGCCAGCAGCTCTGACAGAGGTAATGAGCAGTTCTTC
J: TRBJ2-1; D: -; size: -; V: TRBV9; CDR3: CASSLSDRYNEQFF; DNA: TGTGCCAGCAGCTTATCAGACAGATACAATGAGCAGTTCTTC
J: TRBJ1-1; D: -; size: -; V: TRBV5-1; CDR3: CATAGQGPNTEAFF; DNA: TGCGCCACCGCGGGGCAGGGGCCGAACACTGAAGCTTTCTTT
J: TRBJ1-5; D: -; size: -; V: TRBV4-2; CDR3: CASSQSMGSRDQPQHF; DNA: TGTGCCAGCAGCCAATCAATGGGGTCGAGGGATCAGCCCCAGCATTTT
J: TRBJ2-2; D: -; size: -; V: TRBV2; CDR3: CASSLLNTGELFF; DNA: TGTGCCAGCAGCCTCTTAAACACCGGGGAGCTGTTTTTT
J: TRBJ2-1; D: -; size: -; V: TRBV6-5; CDR3: CASSLRFRSSYNEQFF; DNA: TGTGCCAGCAGTTTAAGATTCAGAAGCTCCTACAATGAGCAGTTCTTC
J: TRBJ1-5; D: -; size: -; V: TRBV19; CDR3: CASSIGGGEAGNQPQHF; DNA: TGTGCCAGTAGTATAGGCGGCGGGGAAGCAGGCAATCAGCCCCAGCATTTT
J: TRBJ1-5; D: TRBD1; size: -; V: TRBV4-3; CDR3: CASSHDRGGDQPQHF; DNA: TGCGCCAGCAGCCACGACAGGGGGGGGGATCAGCCCCAGCATTTT
J: TRBJ2-1; D: TRBD1; size: -; V: TRBV30; CDR3: CAWSVWTGSTYNEQFF; DNA: TGTGCCTGGAGTGTATGGACAGGGAGTACCTACAATGAGCAGTTCTTC
J: TRBJ2-1; D: TRBD2; size: -; V: TRBV18; CDR3: CASSPGWGGYNEQFF; DNA: TGTGCCAGCTCACCGGGCTGGGGGGGTTACAATGAGCAGTTCTTC
J: TRBJ1-5; D: -; size: -; V: TRBV6-4; CDR3: CASWTAGSSNQPQHF; DNA: TGTGCCAGCTGGACTGCAGGGTCGAGCAATCAGCCCCAGCATTTT
J: TRBJ2-3; D: -; size: -; V: TRBV4-3; CDR3: CASSPGLGFTDTQYF; DNA: TGCGCCAGCAGCCCAGGGCTGGGGTTCACAGATACGCAGTATTTT
J: TRBJ2-3; D: TRBD2; size: -; V: TRBV28; CDR3: CASSFAGGPTDTQYF; DNA: TGTGCCAGCAGTTTTGCGGGAGGGCCGACAGATACGCAGTATTTT
J: TRBJ2-2; D: -; size: -; V: TRBV29-1; CDR3: CSVGSASGELFF; DNA: TGCAGCGTTGGTTCAGCATCCGGGGAGCTGTTTTTT
J: TRBJ2-7; D: -; size: -; V: TRBV5-4; CDR3: CASSLDFTPETQYF; DNA: TGTGCCAGCAGCTTGGACTTCACCCCCGAGACGCAGTACTTC
J: TRBJ2-5; D: -; size: -; V: TRBV11-2; CDR3: CASSNFRYQETQYF; DNA: TGTGCCAGCAGCAACTTCAGGTACCAAGAGACCCAGTACTTC
J: TRBJ2-1; D: -; size: -; V: TRBV5-4; CDR3: CASSPSIDGPSYNEQFF; DNA: TGTGCCAGCAGCCCTAGTATAGATGGGCCGTCGTACAATGAGCAGTTCTTC
J: TRBJ2-1; D: TRBD1; size: -; V: TRBV9; CDR3: CASSVRTGGDNEQFF; DNA: TGTGCCAGCAGCGTAAGGACAGGGGGCGATAATGAGCAGTTCTTC
J: TRBJ2-1; D: TRBD2; size: -; V: TRBV30; CDR3: CAWRSSGRNEQFF; DNA: TGTGCCTGGAGGTCTAGCGGGAGAAATGAGCAGTTCTTC
J: TRBJ1-1; D: -; size: -; V: TRBV29-1; CDR3: CSVLRPLAMNTEAFF; DNA: TGCAGCGTTCTTCGACCTCTGGCCATGAACACTGAAGCTTTCTTT
J: TRBJ1-2; D: -; size: once; V: TRBV7-9; CDR3: CASSLGQNNYGYTF; DNA: TGTGCCAGCAGCTTAGGACAGAACAACTATGGCTACACCTTC
J: TRBJ1-5; D: -; size: -; V: TRBV5-8; CDR3: CASSLGQVSNQPQHF; DNA: TGTGCCAGCAGCTTGGGGCAGGTGAGCAATCAGCCCCAGCATTTT
J: TRBJ1-1; D: -; size: -; V: TRBV2; CDR3: CASSDEGLLMNTEAFF; DNA: TGTGCCAGCAGTGACGAGGGACTCCTCATGAACACTGAAGCTTTCTTT